The sequence of this T cell receptor (beta chain) was determined in a study of OX40 agonist ivuxolimab in advanced cancers. V lost 3 bases and J lost 7; bases outside the gene matches: 13. Germline V lookup: CDR1 LNHNV, CDR2 YYDKDF (reference sequence). The CDR3 spans 17 residues. A single count supports this clone. Researchers took blood at baseline, on cycle 4 day 1, and on cycle 7 day 1. The table came from immunoSEQ multiplex PCR; TCRdb's copy has only in-frame clones and leaves some out. In the table there are roughly 40,000 clones, approximately 90% of which are singletons. The material sequenced was CD4+ or CD8+ T cells sorted from blood, taken in a trial of the OX40 agonist ivuxolimab. The chain carries TRBV15 and TRBJ2-7, with 12 positions matching TRBD2. This TCR was recovered from an adult with an advanced solid tumor such as melanoma, head and neck, liver or kidney cancer. CDR3 bases: TGTGCCACCAGCAGCCACACCCGACTAGCGGGAGTACGGGAGCAGTACTTC. This gives the protein CATSSHTRLAGVREQYF.